This T cell receptor (beta chain) emerged from a study of response to subunit inactivated influenza vaccine. Study-level results: A suggestion made by the authors is that each seasonal influenza vaccination recruits few new T cells.

One entry per CDR3 protein, called by TCRdb with MiXCR from the RT-PCR reads. The data show over 450,000 distinct CDR3 sequences, with about an eighth seen just once and roughly 14% held by the top ten. Note on this clonotype: Its antigen is currently unknown.

The CDR3 has 13 residues. V was pared by 4 bases and J by 4 bases, with 9 bases between. Germline values: CDR1 SGHTA, CDR2 FQGTGA. The sequence derives from a man aged 50 or older who received an inactivated influenza vaccine. This material consisted of PBMCs from blood, taken roughly 47 days after vaccination. The genes are TRBV7-3 and TRBJ2-3, with D hard to call. CDR3 coding DNA: TGTGCCAGCAGCTCTTTCTATCCAGATACGCAGTATTTT. Translated, it gives CASSSFYPDTQYF.